This TCR beta chain was sequenced during a study of CDR3 diversity in severe acne. This clonotype was found a few times. TCRdb recomputed calls from the PCR reads with MiXCR, one row per CDR3 protein. The sample records fewer than 90,000 distinct CDR3 sequences, over 40% being singletons. Germline assignment: CDR1 SNHLY and CDR2 FYNNEI. The length of the CDR3 is 15 residues. Trimming took 2 bases from V and 0 from J, leaving 8 bases between them. Material for sequencing was blood. This receptor was taken from a male donor in good health, without acne. V is TRBV2 and J is TRBJ1-5; D is possibly TRBD1 (5 bases). The DNA of the CDR3 is TGTGCCAGCAGTGAAAGCAGGGCTAGCAATCAGCCCCAGCATTTT. It encodes CASSESRASNQPQHF. The variable domain in full, with the rest retrieved from reference TRBV2 and TRBJ1-5, is EPEVTQTPSHQVTQMGQEVILRCVPISNHLYFYWYRQILGQKVEFLVSFYNNEISEKSEIFDDQFSVERPDGSNFTLKIRSTKLEDSAMYFCASSESRASNQPQHFGDGTRLSIL.